Each of the 17 T cell receptor beta chains below was sequenced from the same sample in a study of early T cells in non-severe SARS-CoV-2 infection. TCRdb reanalysed the 5' RACE reads using MiXCR and keeps one entry per CDR3 protein. This table has roughly 27,000 distinct CDR3 sequences, about 5.5% appearing once. The sample was whole blood. These receptors all come from an adult who was a healthcare worker with PCR-confirmed SARS-CoV-2 infection or an uninfected control (not recorded which).

This clonotype was detected a few times. The chain has TRBV13 and TRBJ2-7, with 10 bases lining up with TRBD2. Germline assignment: CDR1 PRHDT and CDR2 FYEKMQ (reference sequence). V lost 8 bases to trimming and J lost 1 base; unmatched junction nucleotides: 2. This CDR3 has 13 amino acids. Written as DNA, the CDR3 is TGTGCCAGCGGACTAGCGGTATCCTACGAGCAGTACTTC. This encodes CASGLAVSYEQYF. Full variable domain (missing parts from reference TRBV13 and TRBJ2-7): AAGVIQSPRHLIKEKRETATLKCYPIPRHDTVYWYQQGPGQDPQFLISFYEKMQSDKGSIPDRFSAQQFSDYHSELNMSSLELGDSALYFCASGLAVSYEQYFGPGTRLTVT.

This clonotype was counted between two and nine times. CDR3 in amino acids: CASMVNTEAFF. CDR3 bases: TGTGCCAGCATGGTGAACACTGAAGCTTTCTTT. The V gene is TRBV28, the J gene TRBJ1-1; D ambiguous. Germline V lookup: CDR1 MDHEN, CDR2 SYDVKM. Trimming left V 7 bases short and J 0 bases short, with 3 bases between. This CDR3 comprises 11 residues.

The chain combines TRBV6-2 or TRBV6-3 with TRBJ1-2; D gene uncertain. The CDR3 covers 12 residues. Trimming pared 5 bases from V and 8 bases from J, leaving 12 bases between. Germline values: CDR1 MNHEY, CDR2 SVGEGT. DNA of the CDR3: TGTGCCAGCAGTAGTAATTTGAGGGGCTACACCTTC. Translation gives CASSSNLRGYTF.

This clonotype was seen a handful of times. V gene TRBV20-1 combines with J gene TRBJ2-7; tentative D call: TRBD2 (6 bases). The CDR3 totals 14 residues. V was pared by 6 bases and J by 5 bases, with 20 bases between. Germline V gene sequence: CDR1 DFQATT, CDR2 SNEGSKA (reference sequence). The CDR3 spells CSAYDLEGYHEQYF. In nucleotides, the CDR3 is TGCAGTGCCTACGACTTGGAGGGATACCACGAGCAGTACTTC.

This clonotype is medium-sized in the sample. The V call is TRBV12-3 or TRBV12-4, the J call TRBJ2-2; TRBD2 aligns across 7 bases. This CDR3 region has 14 residues. V lost 7 bases, J lost 5 bases, and 7 bases stayed unmatched. The CDR3 DNA is TGTGCCAGCACCAGGAAGGGAGGGACCGGGGAGCTGTTTTTT. Translated: CASTRKGGTGELFF.

This clonotype came up many times. V usage is TRBV10-2 and J usage is TRBJ2-1; possible D gene TRBD1, 5 bases. Germline CDR1 is WSHSY and CDR2 is SAAADI. The V and J ends lost 3 bases and 5 bases respectively, with 17 bases between them. This CDR3 is built from 16 residues. The CDR3 region is CASSDLGRVPDNEQFF. In nucleotides, the CDR3 is TGCGCCAGCAGTGATCTTGGCAGGGTACCCGACAATGAGCAGTTCTTC.

This clonotype came up a few times. The chain links TRBV6-4 to TRBJ2-1; 12 bases map to TRBD2. The germline V gene encodes CDR1 MRHNA and CDR2 SNTAGT. The trim removed 2 bases at V and 7 bases at J, leaving 0 bases unmatched. There are 14 residues in the CDR3. The CDR3 coding sequence is TGTGCCAGCAGTGACGGGACTAGCGGGAATGAGCAGTTCTTC. Translated, it gives CASSDGTSGNEQFF.

This clonotype has ten or more counts. This chain joins TRBV11-2 and TRBJ2-1, with D hard to call. The CDR3 extends over 14 amino acids. The germline V gene has CDR1 SGHAT and CDR2 FQNNGV. Between the trimmed V and J ends, which lost 3 bases and 9 bases, there was a span of 15 bases. CDR3 region: CASSFRLVVSEQFF. The CDR3 DNA follows: TGTGCCAGCAGCTTCCGACTGGTCGTTAGTGAGCAGTTCTTC.

This clonotype was seen at least ten times. This chain uses TRBV2 with TRBJ2-1; a possible D gene is TRBD1 (5 bases). Germline assignment: CDR1 SNHLY and CDR2 FYNNEI. The V and J ends lost 1 base and 4 bases respectively, with 11 bases between them. The CDR3 is made up of 15 amino acids. The CDR3 nucleotides read TGTGCCAGCAGTGAAGATGGACAAGTGTACAATGAGCAGTTCTTC. It is translated as CASSEDGQVYNEQFF.

This clonotype showed up many times. This chain links TRBV30 with TRBJ1-1; weak D call: TRBD1 (5 bases). This CDR3 contains 12 residues. The V and J ends lost 8 bases and 3 bases respectively, with 13 bases between them. Germline V CDR1 and CDR2: GTSNPN, SVGIG (reference sequence). DNA for the CDR3: TGTGCCGTGCTGGGGGTCGACACTGAAGCTTTCTTT. Encoded protein: CAVLGVDTEAFF.

This clonotype was recorded a few times. The rearrangement uses TRBV6-1 and TRBJ2-3, with 7 bases that match TRBD1. Germline CDR1 and CDR2: MNHNS and SASEGT. V lost 10 bases, J lost 1 base, and 5 bases stayed unmatched. The CDR3 totals 13 residues. CDR3 sequence: CATLTGGTDTQYF. Here the CDR3 DNA reads TGTGCCACCCTAACAGGGGGCACAGATACGCAGTATTTT.

The table lists this clonotype with many counts. The chain is built from TRBV20-1 and TRBJ2-1; weak D call: TRBD2 (6 bases). V was clipped by 4 bases and J by 0 bases, with 28 bases between them. CDR3 length equals 20 residues. Germline-derived CDR1 and CDR2 are DFQATT and SNEGSKA (reference sequence). In DNA, the CDR3 is TGCAGTGCTAAGTCCCCGGTGGTGGGAGGCTCCCCAATCTCCTACAATGAGCAGTTCTTC. This translates into CSAKSPVVGGSPISYNEQFF.

In its sample, this clonotype was seen a few times. The chain joins TRBV20-1 to TRBJ2-3, with 8 bases that match TRBD2. The germline CDR1 and CDR2 sequences are DFQATT and SNEGSKA (reference sequence). The CDR3 covers 16 residues. After removal of 2 bases from V and 7 bases from J, the junction contained 14 bases not matched to a gene. CDR3 in amino acids: CSARSGGRGESYTQYF. The CDR3 region has the DNA TGCAGTGCTAGATCGGGAGGGCGGGGGGAATCCTATACGCAGTATTTT.

The gene calls are TRBV10-1 and TRBJ2-4, with 8 bases aligning to TRBD1. The CDR3 spans 16 residues. The germline V gene has CDR1 WNHNN and CDR2 SYGVQD (reference sequence). V shed 8 bases, J shed 2 bases, and the junction held 11 bases outside the gene matches. The CDR3 bases are TGCGCCAGCTCTGGTCAGGGGGCGCGAACCAAAAACATTCAGTACTTC. Translated, it gives CASSGQGARTKNIQYF.

This clonotype was observed many times. V and J are TRBV12-3 or TRBV12-4 and TRBJ2-7, with 7 bases that match TRBD2. Trimming took 0 bases from V and 0 from J; bases not matched to a gene: 2. This CDR3 region has 15 residues. Here the CDR3 reads CASSLAGGSSYEQYF. DNA for the CDR3: TGTGCCAGCAGTTTAGCGGGCGGGAGCTCCTACGAGCAGTACTTC.

Points on this clonotype: Because it lacks the conserved phenylalanine or tryptophan at the end, this CDR3 is likely a read error. The CDR3 DNA is TGCAGTGCTAGAGCATTTACCGAGACCTATGGCTACACCTCC. Translated, it gives CSARAFTETYGYTS. The chain combines TRBV20-1 with TRBJ1-2; D not certain. Trimming stripped 1 base from V and 4 bases from J, with 13 bases between. Germline CDR1 is DFQATT and CDR2 is SNEGSKA (reference sequence). CDR3 size: 14 residues.

This clonotype was picked up a small number of times. V gene TRBV10-3 combines with J gene TRBJ2-5, with 7 nucleotides matching TRBD1. The CDR3 covers 13 residues. The germline V gene has CDR1 ENHRY and CDR2 SYGVKD. V dropped 6 bases and J dropped 2; count of bases not matched to a gene: 3. In nucleotides, the CDR3 is TGTGCCATCAGCGGACAGGAACAAGAGACCCAGTACTTC. Protein sequence: CAISGQEQETQYF.